These 13 T cell receptor beta chains came from one sample sequenced in a study of tumor-infiltrating lymphocytes in oesophageal squamous cell carcinoma. TCRdb re-derived calls from the PCR reads in MiXCR, one entry per CDR3 protein. Among about 21,000 distinct CDR3 sequences listed, 36% were seen once. Sequences were obtained from esophageal tumor tissue. These receptors all stem from a male donor with esophageal squamous cell carcinoma.

This clonotype has ten or more counts. This chain links TRBV5-8 with TRBJ2-5; D gene ambiguous. From germline, CDR1 is SGHTS and CDR2 YDEGEE. Trimming left V 4 bases short and J 3 bases short, with 10 bases between. The CDR3 is 13 residues long. Here the CDR3 reads CASSRLSKETQYF. CDR3 coding DNA: TGTGCCAGCAGCCGCCTCTCAAAAGAGACCCAGTACTTC.

The sample holds many counts of this clonotype. The chain combines TRBV28 with TRBJ1-2, with D perhaps TRBD1 (6 bases). The CDR3 runs 15 residues. Per germline, CDR1 MDHEN and CDR2 SYDVKM. V lost 6 bases to trimming and J lost 6 bases, with 20 bases between them. CDR3 loop: CASSYLGGLVDGYTF. CDR3 DNA sequence: TGTGCCAGCAGCTATCTGGGGGGCTTAGTTGATGGCTACACCTTC.

The rearrangement uses TRBV7-9 and TRBJ2-7, with 7 bases aligning to TRBD2. The DNA matches TRBJ2-1 better at its end, which makes the J call doubtful. Germline V lookup: CDR1 SEHNR, CDR2 FQNEAQ (reference sequence). The CDR3 has 15 amino acids. Here the CDR3 reads CASSFYGEGSYEQFF. CDR3 DNA sequence: TGTGCCAGCAGCTTCTACGGGGAGGGCAGCTATGAGCAGTTCTTC.

The table lists this clonotype with many counts. V usage is TRBV28 and J usage is TRBJ1-2; D possibly corresponds to TRBD1 (6 bases). CDR1 and CDR2 from the germline V gene are MDHEN and SYDVKM. The V gene lost 8 bases and the J gene lost 6 bases, with 13 bases spanning the gap. CDR3 size: 12 residues. The CDR3 sequence: CASSDSSNGYTF. CDR3 bases: TGTGCCAGCTCGGACAGCAGTAATGGCTACACCTTC.

This clonotype was counted a few times. The CDR3 nucleotides are TGTGCCAGCAGCCAACTCGGACAGGGCTACGAGCAGTACTTC. Amino acid sequence: CASSQLGQGYEQYF. The chain links TRBV7-2 to TRBJ2-5, with TRBD1 identical over 8 bases. The closer fit of TRBJ2-7 to the DNA end suggests the J call may be wrong. Germline-derived CDR1 and CDR2 are SGHTA and FQGNSA. The CDR3 is 14 residues long.

This clonotype is medium-sized within its sample. The chain is built from TRBV5-6 and TRBJ2-6; a possible D gene is TRBD1 (6 bases). The CDR3 has 16 amino acids. Germline V lookup: CDR1 SGHDT, CDR2 YYEEEE. Trimming stripped 2 bases from V and 2 bases from J, with 11 bases between. Written as DNA, the CDR3 is TGTGCCAGCAGCTTAGAAACAGGGACTGGGGCCAACGTCCTGACTTTC. This translates into CASSLETGTGANVLTF.

The chain joins TRBV21-1 to TRBJ1-5; TRBD1 reflects the table's D call only, with no check against the DNA. TRBV21-1 is tagged as a pseudogene. The CDR3 consists of 15 residues. CDR3 DNA sequence: TGTGCCAGCAGCAAAAGTAGGGGGAGCAATCAGCCCCAGCATTTT. Its translation is CASSKSRGSNQPQHF.

This clonotype is medium-sized within its sample. V gene TRBV7-9 combines with J gene TRBJ2-3; TRBD2 matches 8 bases. Germline values: CDR1 SEHNR, CDR2 FQNEAQ (reference sequence). The CDR3 is 15 residues long. The ends lost 5 bases at V and 1 base at J; junction bases unmatched: 5. CDR3 DNA: TGTGCCAGCAGCCTAGGACTAGCCCGCACAGATACGCAGTATTTT. It encodes CASSLGLARTDTQYF.

The rearrangement joins TRBV28 to TRBJ2-6; D unclear. The DNA end is more similar to TRBJ2-7, so the J call may be wrong. Germline V CDR1 and CDR2: MDHEN, SYDVKM. The CDR3 is made up of 12 amino acids. In DNA, the CDR3 is TGTGCCAGCAGTACGCCCCCCCACGAGCAGTACTTC. Translated, it gives CASSTPPHEQYF.

In its sample, this clonotype was seen many times. The chain carries TRBV7-9 and TRBJ1-5; 7 nucleotides match TRBD1. V gave up 5 bases and J gave up 7 bases; unmatched junction bases: 11. CDR3 length: 15 amino acids. CDR1 is SEHNR, CDR2 FQNEAQ, per germline (reference sequence). The CDR3, as DNA: TGTGCCAGCAGCCAGGGACAGCTCGACGGACAGCCCCAGCATTTT. Amino acids: CASSQGQLDGQPQHF.

This clonotype has ten or more counts. This chain links TRBV10-3 with TRBJ2-5; no definite D call. TRBJ2-7 explains the end of the DNA better; the J call may be wrong. This CDR3 has 13 residues. Germline V gene data show CDR1 as ENHRY and CDR2 as SYGVKD. The CDR3 spells CAISEGVAREQYF. CDR3 nucleotides: TGTGCCATCAGTGAGGGGGTGGCTCGCGAGCAGTACTTC.

The chain joins TRBV27 to TRBJ2-4, with 7 bases matching TRBD1. The J call may be faulty, since TRBJ2-7 better matches the DNA end. Germline V lookup: CDR1 MNHEY, CDR2 SMNVEV (reference sequence). The CDR3 spans 14 residues. DNA for the CDR3: TGTGCCAGCAGTCCCCGGACAGGCAGCTACGAGCAGTACTTC. Its protein is CASSPRTGSYEQYF.

This clonotype was detected ten times or more. The chain uses TRBV10-1 and TRBJ2-7; D unresolved. Germline CDR1 WNHNN, CDR2 SYGVQD (reference sequence). This CDR3 comprises 12 residues. The V end lost 3 bases, the J end lost 6 bases, and 9 bases lay between the germline ends. The chain's CDR3 is CASSEVLSEQYF. CDR3 nucleotide sequence: TGCGCCAGCAGTGAAGTACTCTCCGAGCAGTACTTC.